This T cell receptor (beta chain) was recorded in a study of human T cells and chemical hapten exposure. Study-wide results and limits: Expanded TCRs made up significantly more big CDR3 similarity clusters than controls did.

With regard to this clonotype: Its target is unknown.

Trimming cost V 5 bases and J 1 base, with 14 bases left between them. The CDR3 spans 15 residues. The sample's time point: patch test 1, 2 weeks after DPC sensitization. As for treatment: therapeutic diphenylcyclopropenone sensitization with weekly scalp DPC. The library labeled individual cDNA molecules by adding unique molecular identifiers to them. TCRdb re-called the RACE reads through MiXCR, storing one row per CDR3 protein. The repertoire includes fewer than 400,000 distinct CDR3 sequences, about 7% of them detected once, and less than 10% sits in the top ten. This specimen was whole blood, taken in connection with sensitization to the hapten diphenylcyclopropenone (DPC). The chain joins TRBV12-3 or TRBV12-4 to TRBJ2-5; D is perhaps TRBD1 (6 bases). The receptor comes from a woman aged 18-29 years with alopecia areata. Some clones in this sample may be carry-over from other donors' samples. CDR3 bases: TGTGCCAGCAGTCAAAGGGGGACGGCCCAAGAGACCCAGTACTTC. Residues: CASSQRGTAQETQYF.